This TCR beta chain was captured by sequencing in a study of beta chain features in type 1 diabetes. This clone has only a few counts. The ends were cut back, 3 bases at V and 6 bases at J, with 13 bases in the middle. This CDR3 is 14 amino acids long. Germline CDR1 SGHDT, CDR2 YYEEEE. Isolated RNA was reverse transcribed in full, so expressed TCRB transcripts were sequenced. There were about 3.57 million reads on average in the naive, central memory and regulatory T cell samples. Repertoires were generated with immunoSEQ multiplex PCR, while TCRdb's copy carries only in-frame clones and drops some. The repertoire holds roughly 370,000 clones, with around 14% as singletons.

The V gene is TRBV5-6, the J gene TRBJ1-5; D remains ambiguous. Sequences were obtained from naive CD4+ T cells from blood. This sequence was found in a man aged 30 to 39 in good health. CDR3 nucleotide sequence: TGTGCCAGCAGCTCGACGGGAAGGAGTCAGCCCCAGCATTTT. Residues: CASSSTGRSQPQHF.